This is a list of T cell receptor beta chains from one sample in a study of CD8+ T cells in alopecia areata. Sequencing was performed with immunoSEQ multiplex PCR; in TCRdb, only in-frame clones are kept and a portion is missing. Among roughly 200,000 clones listed, roughly 50% were seen once. Sequenced sample: CD8+ T cells sorted from blood. These TCRs come from a human donor in good health. Each CDR3 is given without its conserved first and last residue. A D gene is named only where the DNA matches it firmly.

d_gene	j_gene	len	v_gene	CDR3aa
TRBD1	TRBJ2-7	12	TRBV7-9	ASSLRQGRYEQY
NA	TRBJ1-2	11	TRBV25-1	ASTPEGSYGYT
NA	TRBJ2-1	14	TRBV28	ASSPPVGTEDNEQF
NA	TRBJ1-5	13	TRBV4-1	ASSPIDLSNQPQH
TRBD2	TRBJ2-3	14	TRBV2	ASSNSGTSGTDAQY
NA	TRBJ1-1	10	TRBV2	ASRGYSTEAF
NA	TRBJ2-3	13	TRBV4-1	ASSQDPAGYDTQY
TRBD1	TRBJ1-1	15	TRBV4-1	ASSHPGTDLMNTEAF
TRBD1	TRBJ1-6	12	TRBV5-6	ASSSTGTDSPLH
NA	TRBJ2-1	11	TRBV30	AWSAMMNNEQF
NA	TRBJ1-6	14	TRBV5-6	ASTPLGTLGNSPLH
NA	TRBJ1-5	12	TRBV6-6	ASRRDGNNQPQH
NA	TRBJ1-1	11	TRBV30	AWSWISVTEAF
NA	TRBJ1-1	12	TRBV10-3	AISESAVNTEAF
NA	TRBJ1-5	13	TRBV4-1	ASSQELTGPQPQH
NA	TRBJ2-7	13	TRBV4-1	ASAEENRETYEQY
NA	TRBJ1-5	12	TRBV2	ASRNRDSNQPQH
NA	TRBJ2-3	13	TRBV5-1	ASSLGDVYEDTQY
NA	TRBJ2-6	13	TRBV27	ASSLTGSGANVLT
NA	TRBJ1-2	12	TRBV6-5	ASSPKAGAYGYT
NA	TRBJ2-7	10	TRBV29-1	SVEVRADEQY
NA	TRBJ1-5	13	TRBV13	ASSYGRNSNQPQH
NA	TRBJ2-2	14	TRBV27	AIPTGGHQNTGELF
NA	TRBJ1-3	13	TRBV9	ASSATGSSGNTIY
NA	TRBJ1-5	11	TRBV7-9	ASSLGYGQPQH
NA	TRBJ2-7	12	TRBV6-1	ASSPTDKSYEQY
NA	TRBJ1-1	11	TRBV6-1	ASSTTENTEAF
NA	TRBJ2-3	13	TRBV4-1	ASSQEIVFGDTQY